Below, 24 T cell receptor beta chains from the same sample are listed, as sequenced in a study of cytomegalovirus exposure and HLA in healthy donors. The primer mix had 60 Vbeta and 13 Jbeta primers. Here immunoSEQ multiplex PCR was the method, and the copy in TCRdb shows in-frame clones only, minus some. The sample lists 160,000 or so clones; roughly 83% were seen once. Sequencing input: PBMCs. The receptors here all came from a woman under 30 in good health and CMV-seronegative.

A word on this clone: At one end the junction does not follow the germline gene, possibly because of a read error. The chain joins TRBV7-9 to TRBJ2-3; 9 bases are a match to TRBD1. Germline V lookup: CDR1 SEHNR, CDR2 FQNEAQ (reference sequence). The CDR3 covers 16 residues. CDR3 in DNA: TGTTCCAGCAGCCCCAGAGGACAGGGGATGGCAGATACGCAGTATTTT. Amino acid sequence: CSSSPRGQGMADTQYF.

This clone was recorded only once. V and J are TRBV30 and TRBJ1-5; 9 bases fit TRBD1. The trim removed 5 bases at V and 7 bases at J, leaving 9 bases unmatched. This CDR3 has 14 residues. The V gene's germline CDR1 is GTSNPN and CDR2 SVGIG (reference sequence). The CDR3 coding sequence is TGTGCCTGGTCCCAGGGACAGGGAAGGCAGCCCCAGCATTTT. Its protein product is CAWSQGQGRQPQHF.

The chain uses TRBV5-1 and TRBJ2-5; 9 nucleotides align to TRBD2. The CDR3 is made up of 15 amino acids. The V gene end was trimmed by 4 bases and the J gene end by 0 bases; junction bases not matched to a gene: 4. Germline assignment: CDR1 SGHRS and CDR2 YFSETQ. The CDR3 coding sequence is TGCGCCAGCAGCACCCCTAGCGGGGACCAAGAGACCCAGTACTTC. Amino acids: CASSTPSGDQETQYF.

The rearrangement joins TRBV6-4 to TRBJ1-2, with 11 positions matching TRBD1. V gave up 5 bases and J gave up 5 bases; unmatched junction bases: 4. The V gene's germline CDR1 is MRHNA and CDR2 SNTAGT. The CDR3 extends over 14 amino acids. CDR3 protein: CASSPGQGDYGYTF. In nucleotides, the CDR3 is TGTGCCAGCAGTCCGGGACAGGGGGATTATGGCTACACCTTC.

The rearrangement joins TRBV6-5 to TRBJ2-3; TRBD1 might be the D (6 bases). This CDR3 comprises 14 residues. Germline V gene sequence: CDR1 MNHEY, CDR2 SVGAGI. Trimming took 6 bases from V and 2 from J, leaving 12 bases between them. As DNA, the CDR3 is TGTGCCAGCAGGAGGACAGTTAACACAGATACGCAGTATTTT. It codes for CASRRTVNTDTQYF.

This chain joins TRBV7-7 and TRBJ2-2, with TRBD1 matching 8 bases. The CDR3 sequence is 17 residues long. Germline loops: CDR1 SSHAT, CDR2 FNYEAQ (reference sequence). Losses at the gene ends were 1 base for V and 4 bases for J; bases not matched to a gene: 8. CDR3 bases: TGTGCCAGCAGCTTAGGTCCGACAGGGGTCCTCACCGGGGAGCTGTTTTTT. Protein product: CASSLGPTGVLTGELFF.

This clone appeared a few times. V and J are TRBV6-4 and TRBJ2-1, with TRBD2 matching 8 bases. This CDR3 is built from 16 residues. The ends lost 0 bases at V and 2 bases at J; junction bases unmatched: 3. The germline V gene has CDR1 MRHNA and CDR2 SNTAGT. CDR3 sequence reads: CASSDSERGPYNEQFF. CDR3 sequence (DNA): TGTGCCAGCAGTGACTCGGAGCGGGGGCCCTACAATGAGCAGTTCTTC.

The V and J genes are TRBV9 and TRBJ2-7; perhaps TRBD2 as D (7 bases). The CDR3 runs to 15 residues. The germline V gene has CDR1 SGDLS and CDR2 YYNGEE. The germline V and J ends were trimmed by 0 bases and 4 bases, with 14 bases remaining between them. The CDR3 DNA sequence: TGTGCCAGCAGCGTAGGAGGGGGGGCCAAGTACGAGCAGTACTTC. This codes for CASSVGGGAKYEQYF.

Only a few counts were recorded for this clone. The chain couples TRBV11-3 to TRBJ1-1; no clear D gene. CDR3 length equals 16 residues. V shed 1 base and J shed 3 bases, with 15 bases lying between them. Germline-derived CDR1 and CDR2 are SGHNT and YENEEA. The CDR3, as DNA: TGTGCCAGCAGCTTAGGCCGGAGAGAATGGTACACTGAAGCTTTCTTT. Translation: CASSLGRREWYTEAFF.

V gene TRBV4-1 combines with J gene TRBJ2-1; 10 bases are shared with TRBD2. The CDR3 runs to 13 residues. CDR1 and CDR2 from the germline V gene are MGHRA and YSYEKL. V shed 3 bases, J shed 10 bases, and the junction held 3 bases outside the gene matches. The CDR3 coding sequence is TGCGCCAGCAGCCACATGGGACTAGCGGAGCAGTTCTTC. This gives the protein CASSHMGLAEQFF.

The chain carries TRBV5-1 and TRBJ2-5; 10 bases are shared with TRBD1. The ends lost 3 bases at V and 5 bases at J; junction bases unmatched: 7. Germline V lookup: CDR1 SGHRS, CDR2 YFSETQ. This CDR3 is 15 amino acids long. DNA for the CDR3: TGCGCCAGCAGCTCTGGACAGGGGGGGTGGGAGACCCAGTACTTC. Its protein product is CASSSGQGGWETQYF.

The V gene is TRBV19, the J gene TRBJ1-3; maybe TRBD1 (6 bases). CDR3 length: 17 residues. The V and J ends lost 4 bases and 0 bases respectively, with 16 bases between them. Per germline, CDR1 LNHDA and CDR2 SQIVND (reference sequence). The CDR3: CASSKVVGTYSGNTIYF. Written as DNA, the CDR3 is TGTGCCAGTAGTAAGGTGGTGGGGACATACTCTGGAAACACCATATATTTT.

This clone came up once. The chain links TRBV21-1 to TRBJ2-7; the table's D call, TRBD2, has no DNA check behind it. TRBV21-1 is recorded as a pseudogene. This CDR3 has 14 residues. The CDR3 DNA is TGTGCCAGCAGCATCCGACTGCGGTCCTACGAGCAGTACTTC. This gives the protein CASSIRLRSYEQYF.

The chain is built from TRBV5-5 and TRBJ1-1; TRBD1 matches 11 bases. Looked up from germline, CDR1 is SGHKS and CDR2 is YYEKEE (reference sequence). This CDR3 region has 15 residues. The V gene end was trimmed by 4 bases and the J gene end by 7 bases; junction bases not matched to a gene: 9. CDR3 loop: CASSPGTGGGVEAFF. In DNA form, the CDR3 reads TGTGCCAGCAGCCCTGGGACAGGGGGGGGTGTTGAAGCTTTCTTT.

This clone appeared once. The rearrangement joins TRBV2 to TRBJ1-4; D gene unclear. CDR3 length: 14 residues. V lost 7 bases, J lost 8 bases, and 17 bases lay in between. Germline V gene sequence: CDR1 SNHLY, CDR2 FYNNEI. CDR3 amino acids: CASKLRELFEKLFF. The CDR3 region has the DNA TGTGCCAGCAAGCTGAGGGAATTATTCGAAAAACTGTTTTTT.

The chain joins TRBV27 to TRBJ2-7; the match to TRBD1 covers 9 bases. The CDR3 loop spans 18 amino acids. Germline trimming cut 10 bases from V and 2 bases from J; bases unmatched to any gene: 21. The germline CDR1 and CDR2 sequences are MNHEY and SMNVEV (reference sequence). CDR3 nucleotides: TGTGCCACAAAAAGGGTTTATGGGAGGGACAGGGCGCCCTACGAGCAGTACTTC. Translation gives CATKRVYGRDRAPYEQYF.

This rearrangement joins TRBV6-5 to TRBJ1-1; 10 bases are a match to TRBD1. Looked up from germline, CDR1 is MNHEY and CDR2 is SVGAGI. Trimming at V came to 3 bases and at J to 5 bases, leaving 9 bases not matched to a gene. This CDR3 spans 16 amino acids. As DNA, the CDR3 is TGTGCCAGCAGTTATAGGGGACAGGGGCTGTGGACTGAAGCTTTCTTT. Protein sequence: CASSYRGQGLWTEAFF.

V and J are TRBV21-1 and TRBJ1-4; the table's D call of TRBD1 was not tested on the DNA. TRBV21-1 has pseudogene status. The CDR3 is 16 residues long. CDR3 in amino acids: CASSEGHVATNEKLFF. CDR3 DNA sequence: TGTGCCAGCAGCGAGGGACACGTTGCAACTAATGAAAAACTGTTTTTT.

This clone was picked up many times. The chain has TRBV5-1 and TRBJ2-7; possibly TRBD1 for D (6 bases). The CDR3 is 14 amino acids. Trimming took off 1 base at V and 0 bases at J, with 8 bases between the two ends. Germline V lookup: CDR1 SGHRS, CDR2 YFSETQ. This CDR3 reads CASSLFRGSYEQYF. CDR3 nucleotide sequence: TGCGCCAGCAGCTTGTTCAGGGGCTCCTACGAGCAGTACTTC.

The rearrangement links TRBV11-2 to TRBJ1-1; D might be TRBD1 (5 bases). CDR1 is SGHAT, CDR2 FQNNGV, per germline. The CDR3 totals 14 residues. The ends were cut back, 4 bases at V and 1 base at J, with 10 bases in the middle. The CDR3 DNA reads TGTGCCAGCAGCTCGGGACTGACGAACACTGAAGCTTTCTTT. Translated, it gives CASSSGLTNTEAFF.

This chain uses TRBV28 with TRBJ1-6; TRBD1 agrees at 7 bases. The CDR3 consists of 22 residues. Germline CDR1 is MDHEN and CDR2 is SYDVKM. Germline trimming cut 3 bases from V and 4 bases from J; bases unmatched to any gene: 24. The CDR3 is CASSLVTPGDRVSTAYNSPLHF. In nucleotides, the CDR3 is TGTGCCAGCAGTTTGGTCACGCCTGGAGACAGGGTCTCGACGGCGTATAATTCACCCCTCCACTTT. Full variable domain (outside the CDR3, taken from reference TRBV28 and TRBJ1-6): DVKVTQSSRYLVKRTGEKVFLECVQDMDHENMFWYRQDPGLGLRLIYFSYDVKMKEKGDIPEGYSVSREKKERFSLILESASTNQTSMYLCASSLVTPGDRVSTAYNSPLHFGNGTRLTVT.

As for this clone: One end of the junction fails to match germline, which may point to a read error. The rearrangement joins TRBV7-7 to TRBJ2-2, with D possibly TRBD2 on 6 matching bases. Germline CDR1 reads SSHAT; CDR2 reads FNYEAQ (reference sequence). The CDR3 is 15 residues long. CDR3 bases: TGTGCTAGCAGCTTAGTGGCGGGAAACACCGGGGAGCTGTTTTTT. Translated, it gives CASSLVAGNTGELFF.

The gene calls are TRBV2 and TRBJ2-3; tentatively, D is TRBD2 (7 bases). CDR3 size: 14 residues. The V and J ends lost 1 base and 4 bases respectively, with 9 bases between them. Germline V lookup: CDR1 SNHLY, CDR2 FYNNEI. The CDR3 nucleotides are TGTGCCAGCAGTGAAGACGGGGGGCCAGATACGCAGTATTTT. This codes for CASSEDGGPDTQYF.

V usage is TRBV10-2 and J usage is TRBJ1-3; D is unclear. V dropped 5 bases and J dropped 4 bases, with 12 bases sitting between them. CDR1 is WSHSY, CDR2 SAAADI, per germline. The CDR3 spans 14 residues. The CDR3, as DNA: TGCGCCAGCAGTTCCCCGAGGTCAGGAAACACCATATATTTT. It is translated as CASSSPRSGNTIYF.